Listed here are 20 T cell receptor beta chains from one sample, sequenced in a study of T cell responses to AZD1222 COVID-19 vaccine. Produced via immunoSEQ multiplex PCR; TCRdb's table is partial and in-frame only. The sample holds about 110,000 clones, around 90% seen once. This material consisted of peripheral blood, taken on day 0 of AZD1222 vaccination. These receptors were collected from an adult in good health.

The chain links TRBV5-4 to TRBJ2-4; possibly TRBD1 or TRBD2 for D (5 bases each). Trimming shortened V by 4 bases and J by 1 base, and 12 bases separated the two germline ends. CDR3 size: 15 residues. The germline V gene encodes CDR1 SGHNT and CDR2 YYREEE (reference sequence). The CDR3 DNA is TGTGCCAGCAGCCACCGAGGGGAGGCCAAAAACATTCAGTACTTC. Its translation: CASSHRGEAKNIQYF.

This chain uses TRBV30 with TRBJ1-4; D may be TRBD1 (5 bases). The CDR3 runs 13 residues. Germline V gene data show CDR1 as GTSNPN and CDR2 as SVGIG (reference sequence). Trimming stripped 0 bases from V and 8 bases from J, with 10 bases between. The CDR3 bases are TGTGCCTGGAGTGTACATGGGGGGGAAAAACTGTTTTTT. Protein sequence: CAWSVHGGEKLFF. The full variable domain, completed using reference TRBV30 and TRBJ1-4, is SQTIHQWPATLVQPVGSPLSLECTVEGTSNPNLYWYRQAAGRGLQLLFYSVGIGQISSEVPQNLSASRPQDRQFILSSKKLLLSDSGFYLCAWSVHGGEKLFFGSGTQLSVL.

The V call is TRBV3-1 (or the pseudogene TRBV3-2), the J call TRBJ2-5, with TRBD2 identical over 8 bases. CDR1 is LGHDT, CDR2 YNNKEL, per germline (reference sequence). There are 13 residues in the CDR3. V lost 1 base and J lost 5; bases outside the gene matches: 0. DNA for the CDR3: TGTGCCAGCAGCCAAGGCGGGGGGGAGACCCAGTACTTC. Translation gives CASSQGGGETQYF.

The rearrangement joins TRBV9 to TRBJ2-5; 9 bases are shared with TRBD2. The junction had 21 bases not matched to a gene; V was cut back by 0 bases and J by 3 bases. CDR3 length: 21 amino acids. CDR1 and CDR2 from the germline V gene are SGDLS and YYNGEE. CDR3 sequence (DNA): TGTGCCAGCAGCGTAGGGGGGGTTTTTGGGAGCGTAGCGGGAGTCGAAGAGACCCAGTACTTC. Translating it yields CASSVGGVFGSVAGVEETQYF.

The rearrangement links TRBV10-2 to TRBJ1-5, with a possible D match to TRBD1 (6 bases). Germline-derived CDR1 and CDR2 are WSHSY and SAAADI. Trimming left V 11 bases short and J 2 bases short, with 13 bases between. The CDR3 contains 13 residues. CDR3 bases: TGCGCCGCCGGGACATGGGGCAATCAGCCCCAGCATTTT. Its protein is CAAGTWGNQPQHF.

The V gene is TRBV5-1, the J gene TRBJ2-1; D unresolved. Trimming removed 0 bases at V and 8 bases at J, with 6 bases between. The length of the CDR3 is 12 residues. In germline, CDR1 is SGHRS, CDR2 YFSETQ. This CDR3 reads CASSLVIDEQFF. CDR3 DNA sequence: TGCGCCAGCAGCTTGGTGATTGATGAGCAGTTCTTC. The entire variable domain, with the rest obtained from reference TRBV5-1 and TRBJ2-1, is as follows: KAGVTQTPRYLIKTRGQQVTLSCSPISGHRSVSWYQQTPGQGLQFLFEYFSETQRNKGNFPGRFSGRQFSNSRSEMNVSTLELGDSALYLCASSLVIDEQFFGPGTRLTVL.

The table lists this clone with a few counts. The rearrangement links TRBV30 to TRBJ1-5, with D tentatively TRBD1 (5 bases). V lost 2 bases and J lost 4, with 12 bases in between. Germline-derived CDR1 and CDR2 are GTSNPN and SVGIG (reference sequence). The CDR3 loop spans 14 amino acids. Here the CDR3 reads CAWSFRDGNQPQHF. The CDR3, as DNA: TGTGCCTGGAGTTTCCGGGACGGTAATCAGCCCCAGCATTTT.

This chain uses TRBV7-3 with TRBJ1-2; 10 bases are shared with TRBD1. The CDR3 length is 13 residues. Per the germline V gene, CDR1 is SGHTA and CDR2 is FQGTGA. V trimming: 5 bases; J trimming: 10 bases; junction bases outside the gene matches: 7. The chain's CDR3 is CASSKGTGEAYTF. In nucleotides, the CDR3 is TGTGCCAGCAGCAAAGGGACAGGGGAGGCCTACACCTTC.

This clone was detected only a few times. The chain links TRBV18 to TRBJ1-4; D is possibly TRBD1 (6 bases). The germline V gene encodes CDR1 KGHSH and CDR2 LQKENI. The CDR3 sequence is 14 residues long. V was shortened by 3 bases and J by 6 bases, with 11 bases between the two germline ends. This CDR3 is CASSPRGEDEKLFF. The CDR3 bases are TGTGCCAGCTCACCGAGGGGGGAGGATGAAAAACTGTTTTTT. The full variable domain, in which reference TRBV18 and TRBJ1-4 provide the parts outside the CDR3, is NAGVMQNPRHLVRRRGQEARLRCSPMKGHSHVYWYRQLPEEGLKFMVYLQKENIIDESGMPKERFSAEFPKEGPSILRIQQVVRGDSAAYFCASSPRGEDEKLFFGSGTQLSVL.

The CDR3 loop is CASSAPGQAGAGELFF. The CDR3 DNA follows: TGTGCCAGCAGCGCCCCGGGACAGGCTGGGGCCGGGGAGCTGTTTTTT. The chain recombines TRBV3-1 (or the pseudogene TRBV3-2) with TRBJ2-2; 8 bases are shared with TRBD1. V was pared by 5 bases and J by 6 bases, with 11 bases of the junction left unmatched. Germline V gene lookup returns CDR1 LGHDT and CDR2 YNNKEL (reference sequence). The CDR3 has 16 residues.

The chain is built from TRBV2 and TRBJ2-3; the match to TRBD2 covers 9 bases. CDR1 and CDR2 from the germline V gene are SNHLY and FYNNEI. Germline trimming cut 10 bases from V and 0 bases from J; bases unmatched to any gene: 8. The CDR3 loop spans 15 amino acids. The CDR3 loop reads CANPLTSGSTDTQYF. CDR3 nucleotides: TGTGCCAACCCCCTGACTAGCGGTAGCACAGATACGCAGTATTTT.

This chain uses TRBV2 with TRBJ1-5; 12 nucleotides match TRBD1. Looked up from germline, CDR1 is SNHLY and CDR2 is FYNNEI. J was trimmed by 8 bases and V by 5 bases; bases with no gene match: 7. This CDR3 spans 15 amino acids. This chain's CDR3 is CASSTRDRGQEPQHF. The CDR3 region has the DNA TGTGCCAGCAGTACCCGGGACAGGGGGCAGGAGCCCCAGCATTTT.

The V gene is TRBV30, the J gene TRBJ1-2, with 9 bases lining up with TRBD1. The CDR3 sequence is 14 residues long. The junction had 5 bases not matched to a gene; V was cut back by 1 base and J by 5 bases. Germline V lookup: CDR1 GTSNPN, CDR2 SVGIG (reference sequence). CDR3 sequence reads: CAWSEGQGVYGYTF. The CDR3 DNA is TGTGCCTGGAGTGAGGGACAGGGCGTATATGGCTACACCTTC.

V is TRBV21-1 and J is TRBJ1-5; TRBD1 was called by the table and not checked on the DNA. TRBV21-1 is a pseudogene. CDR3 size: 18 residues. The DNA for the CDR3 is TGTGCCAGCAGCAAAGCGCTCCCGGACAGGGGGTTCCATCAGCCCCAGCATTTT. This codes for CASSKALPDRGFHQPQHF.

The chain joins TRBV3-1 (or the pseudogene TRBV3-2) to TRBJ2-7, with TRBD2 as a possible D gene (5 bases). V lost 1 base and J lost 1, with 11 bases in between. CDR3 length: 15 residues. In germline, CDR1 is LGHDT, CDR2 YNNKEL (reference sequence). CDR3 region: CASSQGASQSYEQYF. CDR3 sequence (DNA): TGTGCCAGCAGCCAAGGAGCTAGCCAATCCTACGAGCAGTACTTC.

V usage is TRBV10-3 and J usage is TRBJ1-5; D unresolved. Germline assignment: CDR1 ENHRY and CDR2 SYGVKD. With 6 bases removed from V and 4 bases from J, the gap between germline ends came to 10 bases. The CDR3 contains 13 residues. CDR3 residues: CAISGQANQPQHF. The CDR3 nucleotides read TGTGCCATCAGCGGGCAGGCGAATCAGCCCCAGCATTTT.

The V gene is TRBV7-2, the J gene TRBJ2-5, with D unresolved. CDR1 is SGHTA and CDR2 is FQGNSA in the germline V gene. The CDR3 is 12 amino acids. Trimming removed 3 bases from V and 4 bases from J, with 6 bases in between. CDR3 amino acids: CASSFNGETQYF. The DNA of the CDR3 is TGTGCCAGCAGCTTTAACGGAGAGACCCAGTACTTC.

This clone is a singleton in its sample. The chain has TRBV2 and TRBJ1-6, with D hard to call. Per germline, CDR1 SNHLY and CDR2 FYNNEI. Deletions cut 6 bases from V and 10 bases from J, with 13 bases between. CDR3 length: 13 residues. The CDR3 protein is CASRSDRSSPLHF. The CDR3 DNA reads TGTGCCAGCAGATCAGATCGCTCCTCACCCCTCCACTTT.

The CDR3 DNA reads as TGCAGCGGGGGCCCTACTAGCTCCTACAATGAGCAGTTCTTC. It translates to CSGGPTSSYNEQFF. The rearrangement uses TRBV29-1 and TRBJ2-1; D is tentatively TRBD1 or TRBD2 (5 bases each). Germline CDR1 reads SQVTM; CDR2 reads ANQGSEA. This CDR3 has 14 residues. V was trimmed by 7 bases and J by 0 bases, leaving 13 bases between them.

To note about this clone: Other DNA sequences in the same sample also yield this CDR3. The CDR3 reads CASSRDYTDTQYF. CDR3 coding DNA: TGTGCCAGCAGTCGGGACTACACAGATACGCAGTATTTT. V usage is TRBV2 and J usage is TRBJ2-3, with 7 positions matching TRBD2. This CDR3 has 13 amino acids. From germline, CDR1 is SNHLY and CDR2 FYNNEI. Unmatched junction bases numbered 1, after V lost 5 bases and J lost 2 bases.